The sample holds one count of the clone carrying this T cell receptor (beta chain). This sample is drawn from a study of blood T cell repertoires in COVID-19. Study details: The study drew acute and convalescent COVID-19 samples from the United States, Italy and Spain.

Measured with immunoSEQ multiplex PCR; TCRdb has only the in-frame clones, and not every one. The sample shows over 150,000 clones, about 87% of them seen only once. The CDR3 totals 15 residues. V dropped 5 bases and J dropped 2 bases, with 16 bases sitting between them. From germline, CDR1 is MDHEN and CDR2 SYDVKM. The TCR was taken from a woman aged 80 or over with COVID-19, enrolled during active disease. V is TRBV28 and J is TRBJ2-7; D is unresolved. Material for sequencing was peripheral blood. CDR3 protein: CASSTAALSPYEQYF. In DNA form, the CDR3 reads TGTGCCAGCAGTACGGCCGCACTATCGCCCTACGAGCAGTACTTC. The full variable domain, in which reference TRBV28 and TRBJ2-7 provide the parts outside the CDR3, is DVKVTQSSRYLVKRTGEKVFLECVQDMDHENMFWYRQDPGLGLRLIYFSYDVKMKEKGDIPEGYSVSREKKERFSLILESASTNQTSMYLCASSTAALSPYEQYFGPGTRLTVT.